The sequence of this TCR beta chain was determined in a study of blood T cells in healthy people across ages. Whole-study findings and limits: Naive CD4+ cells and diversity were both higher in long-lived donors than in aged donors.

Caucasian individuals from Russia who were healthy and aged roughly 6 to 95 acted as donors. Researchers collected roughly 9.8 milliliters of peripheral blood from every single donor. Isolation yielded PBMCs, at least 6.5 million per sample, in every case. This clonotype was seen only a few times. Its antigen is as yet unknown. The CDR3 covers 17 residues. CDR1 is SGDLS and CDR2 is YYNGEE in the germline V gene. Trimming pared 3 bases from V and 7 bases from J, leaving 20 bases between. It was with a sample-barcoded 5' primer and a J-beta primer mix that a second PCR of roughly 7 to 12 cycles was run. MiXCR, applied by TCRdb to the 5' RACE reads, yields one record per CDR3 protein. The table shows around 1,800,000 distinct CDR3 sequences, with around 42% occurring only once.

Sequencing input: blood. The source is a human donor in good health. The rearrangement uses TRBV9 and TRBJ1-6, with a tentative D call TRBD1 (5 bases). CDR3 nucleotides: TGTGCCAGCAGCGCTCGGGCGGGTCTGGGGCAAAATTCACCCCTCCACTTT. Translation gives CASSARAGLGQNSPLHF.